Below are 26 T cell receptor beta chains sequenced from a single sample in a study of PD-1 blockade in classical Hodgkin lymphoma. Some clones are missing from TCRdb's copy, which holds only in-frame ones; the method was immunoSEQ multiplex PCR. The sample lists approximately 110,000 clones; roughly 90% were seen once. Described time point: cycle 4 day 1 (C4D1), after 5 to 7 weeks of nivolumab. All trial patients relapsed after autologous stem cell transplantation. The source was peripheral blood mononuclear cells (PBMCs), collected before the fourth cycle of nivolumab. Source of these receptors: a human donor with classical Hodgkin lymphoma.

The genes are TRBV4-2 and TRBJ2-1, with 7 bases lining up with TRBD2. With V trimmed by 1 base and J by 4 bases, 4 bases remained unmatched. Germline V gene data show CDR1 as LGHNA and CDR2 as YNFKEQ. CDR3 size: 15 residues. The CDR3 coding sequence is TGTGCCAGCAGCCAAGCGGGGGGAAGATACAATGAGCAGTTCTTC. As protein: CASSQAGGRYNEQFF.

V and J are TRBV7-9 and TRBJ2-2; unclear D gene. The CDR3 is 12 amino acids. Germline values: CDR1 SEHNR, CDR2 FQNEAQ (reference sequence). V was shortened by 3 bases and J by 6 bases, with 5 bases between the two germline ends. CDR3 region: CASSFLAGELFF. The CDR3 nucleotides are TGTGCCAGCAGCTTTCTAGCCGGGGAGCTGTTTTTT.

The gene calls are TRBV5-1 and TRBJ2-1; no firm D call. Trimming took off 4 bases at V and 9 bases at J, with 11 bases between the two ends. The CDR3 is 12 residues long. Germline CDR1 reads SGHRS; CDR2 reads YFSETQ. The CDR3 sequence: CASSTQGSEQFF. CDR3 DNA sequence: TGCGCCAGCAGCACCCAAGGTAGTGAGCAGTTCTTC.

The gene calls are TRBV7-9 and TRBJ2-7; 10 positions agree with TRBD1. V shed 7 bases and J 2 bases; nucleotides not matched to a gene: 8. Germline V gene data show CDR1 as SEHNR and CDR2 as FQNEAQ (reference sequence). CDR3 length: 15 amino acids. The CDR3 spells CASTRTGTGAYEQYF. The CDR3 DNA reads TGTGCCAGCACCAGGACCGGGACAGGGGCCTACGAGCAGTACTTC. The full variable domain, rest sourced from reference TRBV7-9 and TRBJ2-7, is DTGVSQNPRHKITKRGQNVTFRCDPISEHNRLYWYRQTLGQGPEFLTYFQNEAQLEKSRLLSDRFSAERPKGSFSTLEIQRTEQGDSAMYLCASTRTGTGAYEQYFGPGTRLTVT.

The CDR3 bases are TGCGCCAGCAGCTTGAGAATCGGGCTAGCGGGGGTCGGGAAGACCCAGTACTTC. Translating gives CASSLRIGLAGVGKTQYF. The genes are TRBV5-1 and TRBJ2-5, with TRBD2 identical over 10 bases. The germline CDR1 and CDR2 sequences are SGHRS and YFSETQ. CDR3 length: 18 residues. V lost 1 base and J lost 6; bases outside the gene matches: 15.

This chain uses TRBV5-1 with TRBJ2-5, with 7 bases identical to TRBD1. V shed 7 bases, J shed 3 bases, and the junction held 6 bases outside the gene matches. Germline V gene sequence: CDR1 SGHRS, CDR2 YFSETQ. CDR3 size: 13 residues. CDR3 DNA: TGCGCCAGCTCGTGGCAGGGGGAAGAGACCCAGTACTTC. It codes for CASSWQGEETQYF.

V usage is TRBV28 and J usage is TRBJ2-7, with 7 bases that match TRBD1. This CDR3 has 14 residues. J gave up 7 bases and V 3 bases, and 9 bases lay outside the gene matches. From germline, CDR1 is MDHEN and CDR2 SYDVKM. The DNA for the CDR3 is TGTGCCAGCAGTTTGGTTGCGAGGACAGGAGAGCAGTACTTC. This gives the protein CASSLVARTGEQYF. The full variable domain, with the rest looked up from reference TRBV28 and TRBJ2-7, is DVKVTQSSRYLVKRTGEKVFLECVQDMDHENMFWYRQDPGLGLRLIYFSYDVKMKEKGDIPEGYSVSREKKERFSLILESASTNQTSMYLCASSLVARTGEQYFGPGTRLTVT.

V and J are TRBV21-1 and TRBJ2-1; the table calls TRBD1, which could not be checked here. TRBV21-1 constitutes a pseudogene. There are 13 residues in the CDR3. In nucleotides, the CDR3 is TGTGCCAGCGGCGAAGGGACAAACGATGAGCAGTTCTTC. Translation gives CASGEGTNDEQFF.

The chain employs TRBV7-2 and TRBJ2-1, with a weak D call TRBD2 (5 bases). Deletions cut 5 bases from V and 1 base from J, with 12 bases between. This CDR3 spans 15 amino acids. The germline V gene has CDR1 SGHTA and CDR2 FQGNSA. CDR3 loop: CASSHLEVSYNEQFF. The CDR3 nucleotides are TGTGCCAGCAGCCACCTGGAGGTATCCTACAATGAGCAGTTCTTC.

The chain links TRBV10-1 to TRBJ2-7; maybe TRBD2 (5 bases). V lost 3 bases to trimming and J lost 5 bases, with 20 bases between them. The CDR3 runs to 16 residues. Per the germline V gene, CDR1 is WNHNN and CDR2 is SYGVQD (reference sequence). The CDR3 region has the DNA TGCGCCAGCAGTGATGGAAGACTCGGGGATGAGAACGAGCAGTACTTC. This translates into CASSDGRLGDENEQYF.

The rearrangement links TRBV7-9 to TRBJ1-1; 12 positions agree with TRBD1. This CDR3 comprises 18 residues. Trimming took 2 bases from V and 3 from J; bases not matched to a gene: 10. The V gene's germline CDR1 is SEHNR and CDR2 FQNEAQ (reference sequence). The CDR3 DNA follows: TGTGCCAGCAGCTTACTCCCGGGACAGGGGGCGGGGGACACTGAAGCTTTCTTT. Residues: CASSLLPGQGAGDTEAFF.

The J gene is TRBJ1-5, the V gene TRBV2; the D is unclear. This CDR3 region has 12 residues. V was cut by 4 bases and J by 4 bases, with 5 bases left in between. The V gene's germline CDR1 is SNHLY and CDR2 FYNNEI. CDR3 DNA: TGTGCCAGCAGTGTCCAGAATCAGCCCCAGCATTTT. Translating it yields CASSVQNQPQHF.

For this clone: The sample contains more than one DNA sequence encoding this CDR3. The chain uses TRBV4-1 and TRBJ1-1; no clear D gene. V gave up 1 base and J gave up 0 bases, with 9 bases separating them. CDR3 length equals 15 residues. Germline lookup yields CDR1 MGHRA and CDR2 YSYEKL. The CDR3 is CASSQGGGMNTEAFF. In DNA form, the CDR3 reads TGCGCCAGCAGCCAAGGAGGAGGAATGAACACTGAAGCTTTCTTT.

The CDR3 reads CASSGGSGYEQYF. The CDR3 DNA reads as TGTGCCAGCAGCGGGGGTTCCGGCTACGAGCAGTACTTC. The chain recombines TRBV11-2 with TRBJ2-7, with D perhaps matching TRBD1 or TRBD2 (5 bases each). Germline CDR1 is SGHAT and CDR2 is FQNNGV. Trimming shortened V by 5 bases and J by 3 bases, and 11 bases separated the two germline ends. This CDR3 has 13 amino acids. Full variable domain (rest looked up from reference TRBV11-2 and TRBJ2-7): EAGVAQSPRYKIIEKRQSVAFWCNPISGHATLYWYQQILGQGPKLLIQFQNNGVVDDSQLPKDRFSAERLKGVDSTLKIQPAKLEDSAVYLCASSGGSGYEQYFGPGTRLTVT.

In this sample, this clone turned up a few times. In DNA form, the CDR3 reads TGTGCCAGTAGTATGGATCGTAATCAGCCCCAGCATTTT. Its translation is CASSMDRNQPQHF. The gene calls are TRBV19 and TRBJ1-5; unclear D gene. The germline CDR1 and CDR2 sequences are LNHDA and SQIVND (reference sequence). The V end was cut by 3 bases, the J end by 4 bases, with 7 bases between. The CDR3 covers 13 residues.

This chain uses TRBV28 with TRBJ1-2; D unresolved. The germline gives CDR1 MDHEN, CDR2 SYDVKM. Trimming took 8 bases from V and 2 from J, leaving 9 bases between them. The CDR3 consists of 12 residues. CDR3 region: CASGPRNYGYTF. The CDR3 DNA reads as TGTGCCAGCGGGCCCAGGAACTATGGCTACACCTTC.

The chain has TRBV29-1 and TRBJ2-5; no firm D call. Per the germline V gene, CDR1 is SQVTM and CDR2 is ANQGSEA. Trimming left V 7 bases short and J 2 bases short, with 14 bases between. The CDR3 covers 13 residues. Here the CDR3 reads CSGSLETQETQYF. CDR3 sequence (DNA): TGCAGCGGGTCTTTGGAGACGCAAGAGACCCAGTACTTC.

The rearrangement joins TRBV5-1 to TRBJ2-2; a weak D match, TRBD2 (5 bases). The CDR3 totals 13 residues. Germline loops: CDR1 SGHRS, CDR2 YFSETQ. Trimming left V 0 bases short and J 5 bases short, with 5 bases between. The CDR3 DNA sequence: TGCGCCAGCAGCTTGGGAGGGACCGGGGAGCTGTTTTTT. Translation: CASSLGGTGELFF.

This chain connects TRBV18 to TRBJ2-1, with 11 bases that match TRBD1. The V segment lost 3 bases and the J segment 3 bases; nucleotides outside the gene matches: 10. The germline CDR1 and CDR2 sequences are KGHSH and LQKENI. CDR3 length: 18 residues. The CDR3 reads CASSPLLTGTGGYNEQFF. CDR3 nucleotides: TGTGCCAGCTCACCCCTCCTTACCGGGACAGGGGGCTACAATGAGCAGTTCTTC. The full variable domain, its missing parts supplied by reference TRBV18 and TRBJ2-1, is NAGVMQNPRHLVRRRGQEARLRCSPMKGHSHVYWYRQLPEEGLKFMVYLQKENIIDESGMPKERFSAEFPKEGPSILRIQQVVRGDSAAYFCASSPLLTGTGGYNEQFFGPGTRLTVL.

Here the CDR3 reads CASSPRVGRDYGYTF. The CDR3 region has the DNA TGTGCCAGCAGCCCCCGAGTAGGGAGGGACTATGGCTACACCTTC. The chain couples TRBV9 to TRBJ1-2; D remains ambiguous. This CDR3 is 15 amino acids long. Between the trimmed V and J ends, which lost 4 bases and 3 bases, there was a span of 16 bases. Germline assignment: CDR1 SGDLS and CDR2 YYNGEE.

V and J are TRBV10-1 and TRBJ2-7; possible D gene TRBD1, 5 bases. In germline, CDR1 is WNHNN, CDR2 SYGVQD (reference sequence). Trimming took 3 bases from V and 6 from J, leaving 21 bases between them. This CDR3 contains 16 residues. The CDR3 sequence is CASSDDQRVWGGEQYF. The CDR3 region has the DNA TGCGCCAGCAGTGACGACCAACGGGTATGGGGCGGCGAGCAGTACTTC.

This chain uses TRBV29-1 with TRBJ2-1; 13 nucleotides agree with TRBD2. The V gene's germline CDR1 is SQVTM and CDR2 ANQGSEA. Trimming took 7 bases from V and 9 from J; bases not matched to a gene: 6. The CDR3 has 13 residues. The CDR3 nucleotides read TGCAGCGCCGGACTAGCGGGAGCCCTTGAGCAGTTCTTC. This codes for CSAGLAGALEQFF.

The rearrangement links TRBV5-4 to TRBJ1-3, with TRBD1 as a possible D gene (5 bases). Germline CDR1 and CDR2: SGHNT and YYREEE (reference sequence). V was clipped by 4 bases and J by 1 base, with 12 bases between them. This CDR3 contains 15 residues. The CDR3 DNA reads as TGTGCCAGCAGCACCCGTGGGGGATCTGGAAACACCATATATTTT. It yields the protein CASSTRGGSGNTIYF. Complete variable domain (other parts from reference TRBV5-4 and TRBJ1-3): ETGVTQSPTHLIKTRGQQVTLRCSSQSGHNTVSWYQQALGQGPQFIFQYYREEENGRGNFPPRFSGLQFPNYSSELNVNALELDDSALYLCASSTRGGSGNTIYFGEGSWLTVV.

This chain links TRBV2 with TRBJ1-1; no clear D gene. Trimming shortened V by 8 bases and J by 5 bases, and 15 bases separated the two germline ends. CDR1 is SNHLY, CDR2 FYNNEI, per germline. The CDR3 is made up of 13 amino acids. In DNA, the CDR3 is TGTGCCAGCCGAGGAACTAGAGGGACTGAAGCTTTCTTT. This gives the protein CASRGTRGTEAFF.

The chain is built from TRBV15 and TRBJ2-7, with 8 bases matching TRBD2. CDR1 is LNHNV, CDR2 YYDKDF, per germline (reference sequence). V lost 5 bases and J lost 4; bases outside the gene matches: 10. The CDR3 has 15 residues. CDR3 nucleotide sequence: TGTGCCACCAGCCGGTTGAGCGGGAGTCGTTACGAGCAGTACTTC. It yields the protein CATSRLSGSRYEQYF.

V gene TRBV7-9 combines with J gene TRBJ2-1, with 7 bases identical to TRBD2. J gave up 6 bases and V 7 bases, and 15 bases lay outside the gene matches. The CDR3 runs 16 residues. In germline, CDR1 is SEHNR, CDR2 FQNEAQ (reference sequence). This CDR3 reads CASTPPASGEPNEQFF. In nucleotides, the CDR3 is TGTGCCAGCACACCCCCGGCCAGCGGGGAACCCAATGAGCAGTTCTTC.